One sample yielded the 8 T cell receptor beta chains listed below, sequenced in a study of OX40 agonist ivuxolimab in advanced cancers. Produced via immunoSEQ multiplex PCR; TCRdb's table is partial and in-frame only. This table holds about 72,000 clones, 75% to 90% found once. The sample here was CD4+ or CD8+ T cells sorted from blood, taken in a trial of the OX40 agonist ivuxolimab. The receptor source for this set is an adult with an advanced solid tumor such as melanoma, head and neck, liver or kidney cancer.

This chain links TRBV7-9 with TRBJ2-1, with TRBD1 matching 9 bases. Losses at the gene ends were 5 bases for V and 2 bases for J; bases not matched to a gene: 4. CDR3 length: 15 amino acids. Germline V gene data show CDR1 as SEHNR and CDR2 as FQNEAQ (reference sequence). In DNA form, the CDR3 reads TGTGCCAGCAGCCAACAGGGGGCCACCTACAATGAGCAGTTCTTC. This gives the protein CASSQQGATYNEQFF.

The rearrangement joins TRBV5-8 to TRBJ1-1, with D possibly matching TRBD1 (5 bases). With 0 bases removed from V and 2 bases from J, the gap between germline ends came to 11 bases. Per the germline V gene, CDR1 is SGHTS and CDR2 is YDEGEE. This CDR3 region has 15 residues. CDR3 amino acids: CASSLAGTGNTEAFF. CDR3 DNA sequence: TGTGCCAGCAGCTTGGCAGGGACGGGCAACACTGAAGCTTTCTTT.

The V and J genes are TRBV11-2 and TRBJ1-1; TRBD1 matches 7 bases. V shed 11 bases and J 3 bases; nucleotides not matched to a gene: 15. CDR1 is SGHAT, CDR2 FQNNGV, per germline. The CDR3 sequence is 15 residues long. The CDR3 is CAGTLLQGGDTEAFF. In DNA, the CDR3 is TGTGCCGGCACCTTGCTTCAGGGGGGCGACACTGAAGCTTTCTTT.

This CDR3 reads CASSPRLAGGRAQYF. CDR3 sequence (DNA): TGTGCCAGCAGCCCCAGACTAGCGGGAGGGCGGGCGCAGTATTTT. V gene TRBV7-8 combines with J gene TRBJ2-3; TRBD2 agrees at 14 bases. J was trimmed by 10 bases and V by 5 bases; bases with no gene match: 8. The CDR3 loop spans 15 amino acids. Germline V lookup: CDR1 SGHVS, CDR2 FQNEAQ. The entire variable domain, with the rest obtained from reference TRBV7-8 and TRBJ2-3, is as follows: GAGVSQSPRYKVAKRGQDVALRCDPISGHVSLFWYQQALGQGPEFLTYFQNEAQLDKSGLPSDRFFAERPEGSVSTLKIQRTQQEDSAVYLCASSPRLAGGRAQYFGPGTRLTVL.

This rearrangement joins TRBV6-6 to TRBJ2-7, with TRBD1 matching 10 bases. Germline CDR1 and CDR2: MNHNY and SVGAGI (reference sequence). The CDR3 is 15 amino acids. The J segment lost 4 bases and the V segment lost 2 bases, leaving 5 bases of the junction unmatched. CDR3 nucleotides: TGTGCCAGCAGTTACGTGACAGGGGGCATGTACGAGCAGTACTTC. It is translated as CASSYVTGGMYEQYF.

This chain joins TRBV7-6 and TRBJ2-6, with D perhaps given as TRBD1 or TRBD2 (6 bases each). The CDR3 consists of 18 residues. Germline loops: CDR1 SGHVS, CDR2 FNYEAQ. Trimming stripped 5 bases from V and 2 bases from J, with 19 bases between. CDR3 region: CASSGRRGRKPGANVLTF. The DNA of the CDR3 is TGTGCCAGCAGCGGGCGCCGGGGGCGGAAGCCTGGGGCCAACGTCCTGACTTTC.

The chain uses TRBV28 and TRBJ2-3; no clear D. CDR1 and CDR2 from the germline V gene are MDHEN and SYDVKM. The CDR3 loop spans 13 amino acids. The germline V and J ends were trimmed by 10 bases and 2 bases, with 13 bases remaining between them. Here the CDR3 reads CANSRPHTDTQYF. The CDR3 coding sequence is TGTGCCAACAGCAGGCCCCACACAGATACGCAGTATTTT.

In DNA, the CDR3 is TGTGCCAGCAGCTTGGGGGAGTTGGGGCTCTACGAGCAGTACTTC. This codes for CASSLGELGLYEQYF. This chain joins TRBV5-4 and TRBJ2-7, with D perhaps given as TRBD1 or TRBD2 (5 bases each). The V end was cut by 0 bases, the J end by 3 bases, with 13 bases between. The CDR3 runs to 15 residues. The germline V gene has CDR1 SGHNT and CDR2 YYREEE (reference sequence).